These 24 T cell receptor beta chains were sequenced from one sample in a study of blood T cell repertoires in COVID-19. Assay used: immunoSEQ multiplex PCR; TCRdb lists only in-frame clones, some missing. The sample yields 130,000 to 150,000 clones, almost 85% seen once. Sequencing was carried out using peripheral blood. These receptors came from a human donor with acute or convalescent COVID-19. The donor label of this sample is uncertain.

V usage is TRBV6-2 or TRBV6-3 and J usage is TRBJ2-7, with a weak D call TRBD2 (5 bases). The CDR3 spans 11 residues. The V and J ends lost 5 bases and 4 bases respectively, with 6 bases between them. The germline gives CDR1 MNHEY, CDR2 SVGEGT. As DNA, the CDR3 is TGTGCCAGCAGTCGAGGGTACGAGCAGTACTTC. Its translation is CASSRGYEQYF.

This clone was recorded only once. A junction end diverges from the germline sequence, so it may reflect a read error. CDR3 sequence: CASSFGRVWDF. The CDR3 DNA sequence: TGCGCCAGCAGCTTCGGGCGGGTATGGGACTTC. J is TRBJ2-5 and V is TRBV5-1, with D perhaps TRBD2 (5 bases). The CDR3 has 11 residues. Looked up from germline, CDR1 is SGHRS and CDR2 is YFSETQ.

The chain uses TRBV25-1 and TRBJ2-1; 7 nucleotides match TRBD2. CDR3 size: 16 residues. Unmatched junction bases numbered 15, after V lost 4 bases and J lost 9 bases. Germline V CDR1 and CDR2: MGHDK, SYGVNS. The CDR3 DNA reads TGTGCCAGCAGTGCCCCAGCGGGGTCCTCGTATAGTGAGCAGTTCTTC. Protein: CASSAPAGSSYSEQFF.

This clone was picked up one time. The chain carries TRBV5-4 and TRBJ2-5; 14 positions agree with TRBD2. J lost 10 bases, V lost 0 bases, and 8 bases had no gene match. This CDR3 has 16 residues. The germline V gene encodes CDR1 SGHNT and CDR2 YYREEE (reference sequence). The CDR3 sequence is CASSLEGLAGDEGQYF. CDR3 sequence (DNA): TGTGCCAGCAGCTTGGAGGGACTAGCGGGGGATGAAGGCCAGTACTTC.

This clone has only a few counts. CDR3 nucleotide sequence: TGTGCCAGCAGTTACTCCGGGTCGAGATCCTACGAGCAGTACTTC. Translation gives CASSYSGSRSYEQYF. The chain recombines TRBV6-2 or TRBV6-3 with TRBJ2-7; D ambiguous. Germline values: CDR1 MNHEY, CDR2 SVGEGT. CDR3 length equals 15 residues. Trimming pared 0 bases from V and 1 base from J, leaving 10 bases between.

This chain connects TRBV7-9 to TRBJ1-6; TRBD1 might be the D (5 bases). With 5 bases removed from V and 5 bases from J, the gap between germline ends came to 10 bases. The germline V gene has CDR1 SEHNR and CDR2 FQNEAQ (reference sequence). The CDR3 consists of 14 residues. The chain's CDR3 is CASSLREDNSPLHF. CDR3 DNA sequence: TGTGCCAGCAGCCTCAGGGAAGATAATTCACCCCTCCACTTT.

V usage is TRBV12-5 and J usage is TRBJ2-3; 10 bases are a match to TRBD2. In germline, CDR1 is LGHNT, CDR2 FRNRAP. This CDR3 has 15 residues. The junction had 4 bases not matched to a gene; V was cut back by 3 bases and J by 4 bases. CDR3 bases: TGTGCTAGTGGTTTAGCGGGGGGGCGATCAGATACGCAGTATTTT. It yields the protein CASGLAGGRSDTQYF.

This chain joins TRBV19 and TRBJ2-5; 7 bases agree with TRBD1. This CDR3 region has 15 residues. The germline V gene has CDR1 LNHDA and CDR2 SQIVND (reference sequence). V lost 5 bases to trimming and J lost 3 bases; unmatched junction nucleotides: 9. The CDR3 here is CASSLRITGEETQYF. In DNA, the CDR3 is TGTGCCAGTAGTTTAAGGATAACAGGGGAAGAGACCCAGTACTTC. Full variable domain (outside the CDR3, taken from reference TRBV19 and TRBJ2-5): DGGITQSPKYLFRKEGQNVTLSCEQNLNHDAMYWYRQDPGQGLRLIYYSQIVNDFQKGDIAEGYSVSREKKESFPLTVTSAQKNPTAFYLCASSLRITGEETQYFGPGTRLLVL.

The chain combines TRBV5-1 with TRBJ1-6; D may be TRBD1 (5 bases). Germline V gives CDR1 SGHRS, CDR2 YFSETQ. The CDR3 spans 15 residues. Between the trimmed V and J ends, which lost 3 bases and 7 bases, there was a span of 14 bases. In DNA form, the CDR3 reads TGCGCCAGCAGCTCGGGGGGAGGGCAGAATTCACCCCTCCACTTT. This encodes CASSSGGGQNSPLHF. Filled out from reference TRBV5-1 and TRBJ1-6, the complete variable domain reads KAGVTQTPRYLIKTRGQQVTLSCSPISGHRSVSWYQQTPGQGLQFLFEYFSETQRNKGNFPGRFSGRQFSNSRSEMNVSTLELGDSALYLCASSSGGGQNSPLHFGNGTRLTVT.

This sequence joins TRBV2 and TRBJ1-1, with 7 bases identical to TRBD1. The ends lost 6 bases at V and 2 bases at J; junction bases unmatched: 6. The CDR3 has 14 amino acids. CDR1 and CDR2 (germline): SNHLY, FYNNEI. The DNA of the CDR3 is TGTGCCAGCAGGGAACAGGGGTCTAACACTGAAGCTTTCTTT. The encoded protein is CASREQGSNTEAFF.

CDR3 nucleotides: TGTGCCAGCAGCTTGGAGGTCAGGGTGTATGGCTACACCTTC. This translates into CASSLEVRVYGYTF. This sequence joins TRBV5-6 and TRBJ1-2; possibly TRBD1 for D (5 bases). Germline CDR1 is SGHDT and CDR2 is YYEEEE. V was pared by 0 bases and J by 5 bases, with 11 bases between. CDR3 length: 14 residues.

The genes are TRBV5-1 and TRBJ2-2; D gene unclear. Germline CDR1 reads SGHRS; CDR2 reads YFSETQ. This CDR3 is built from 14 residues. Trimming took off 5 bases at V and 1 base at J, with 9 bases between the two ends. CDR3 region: CASRKAWNTGELFF. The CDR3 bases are TGCGCCAGCAGGAAAGCCTGGAACACCGGGGAGCTGTTTTTT.

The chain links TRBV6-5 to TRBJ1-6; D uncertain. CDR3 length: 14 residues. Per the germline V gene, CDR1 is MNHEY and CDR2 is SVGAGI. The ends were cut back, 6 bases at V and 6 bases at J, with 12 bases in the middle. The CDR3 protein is CASRRELSNSPLHF. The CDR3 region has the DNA TGTGCCAGCAGGCGGGAATTGAGTAATTCACCCCTCCACTTT.

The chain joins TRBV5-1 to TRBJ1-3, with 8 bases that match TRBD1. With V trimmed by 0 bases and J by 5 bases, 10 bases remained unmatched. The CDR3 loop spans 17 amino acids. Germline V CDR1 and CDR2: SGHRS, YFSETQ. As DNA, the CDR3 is TGCGCCAGCAGCTTGGAGGGTGGCCAGGGGGCCCGAAACACCATATATTTT. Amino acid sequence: CASSLEGGQGARNTIYF.

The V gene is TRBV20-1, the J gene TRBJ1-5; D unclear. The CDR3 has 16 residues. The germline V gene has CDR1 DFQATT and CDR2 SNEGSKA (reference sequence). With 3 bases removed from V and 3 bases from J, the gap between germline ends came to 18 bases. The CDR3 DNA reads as TGCAGTGCTAGTTCCCGACAATGGGTTTTCAATCAGCCCCAGCATTTT. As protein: CSASSRQWVFNQPQHF.

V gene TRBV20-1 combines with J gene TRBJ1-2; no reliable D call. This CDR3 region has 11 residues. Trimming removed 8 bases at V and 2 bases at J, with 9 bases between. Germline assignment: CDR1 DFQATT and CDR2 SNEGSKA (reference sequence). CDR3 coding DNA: TGCAGTCGGACTTTGAACTATGGCTACACCTTC. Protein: CSRTLNYGYTF.

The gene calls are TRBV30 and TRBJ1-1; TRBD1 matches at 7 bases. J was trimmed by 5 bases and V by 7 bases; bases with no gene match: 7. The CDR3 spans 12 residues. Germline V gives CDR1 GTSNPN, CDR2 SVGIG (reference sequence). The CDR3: CASKTGLTEAFF. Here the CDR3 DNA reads TGTGCCTCCAAGACAGGGCTTACTGAAGCTTTCTTT.

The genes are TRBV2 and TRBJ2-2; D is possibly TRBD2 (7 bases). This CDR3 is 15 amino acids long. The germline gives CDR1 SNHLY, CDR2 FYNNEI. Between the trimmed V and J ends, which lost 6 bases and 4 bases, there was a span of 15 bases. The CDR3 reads CASSPGGGGTGELFF. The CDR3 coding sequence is TGTGCCAGCAGCCCCGGAGGGGGGGGCACCGGGGAGCTGTTTTTT.

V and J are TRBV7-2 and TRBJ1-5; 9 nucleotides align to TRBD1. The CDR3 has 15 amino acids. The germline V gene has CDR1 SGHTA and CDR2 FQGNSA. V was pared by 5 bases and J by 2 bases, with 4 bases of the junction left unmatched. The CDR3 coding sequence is TGTGCCAGCAGCCTTAGGACAGGGGGCAATCAGCCCCAGCATTTT. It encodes CASSLRTGGNQPQHF.

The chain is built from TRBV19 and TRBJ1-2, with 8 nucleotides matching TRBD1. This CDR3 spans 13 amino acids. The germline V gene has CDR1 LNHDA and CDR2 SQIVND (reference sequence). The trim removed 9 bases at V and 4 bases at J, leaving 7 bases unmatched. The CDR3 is CASADRAGYGYTF. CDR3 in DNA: TGTGCCAGCGCGGACAGGGCTGGCTATGGCTACACCTTC.

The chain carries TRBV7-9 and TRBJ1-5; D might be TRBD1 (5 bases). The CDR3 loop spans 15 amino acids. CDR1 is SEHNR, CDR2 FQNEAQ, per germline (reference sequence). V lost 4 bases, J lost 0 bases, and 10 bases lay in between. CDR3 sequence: CASSYTGYSNQPQHF. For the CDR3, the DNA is TGTGCCAGCAGCTACACAGGTTATAGCAATCAGCCCCAGCATTTT.

The CDR3 loop is CASSLVTMNTEAFF. DNA for the CDR3: TGTGCCAGCAGCTTGGTCACAATGAACACTGAAGCTTTCTTT. The rearrangement joins TRBV5-4 to TRBJ1-1; D is uncertain. CDR1 and CDR2 (germline): SGHNT, YYREEE (reference sequence). This CDR3 is 14 amino acids long. Trimming pared 0 bases from V and 0 bases from J, leaving 6 bases between.

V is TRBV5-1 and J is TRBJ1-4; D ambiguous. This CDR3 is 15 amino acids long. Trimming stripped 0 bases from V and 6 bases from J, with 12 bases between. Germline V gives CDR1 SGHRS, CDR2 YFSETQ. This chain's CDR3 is CASSLAPGRDEKLFF. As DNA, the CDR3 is TGCGCCAGCAGCTTGGCCCCGGGGAGGGATGAAAAACTGTTTTTT.

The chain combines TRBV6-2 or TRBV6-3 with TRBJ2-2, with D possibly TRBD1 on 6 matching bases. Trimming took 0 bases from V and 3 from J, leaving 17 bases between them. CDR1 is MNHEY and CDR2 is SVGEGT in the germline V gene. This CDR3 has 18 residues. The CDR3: CASSYSYTGYGDTGELFF. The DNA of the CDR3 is TGTGCCAGCAGTTACTCGTATACAGGGTATGGTGACACCGGGGAGCTGTTTTTT.